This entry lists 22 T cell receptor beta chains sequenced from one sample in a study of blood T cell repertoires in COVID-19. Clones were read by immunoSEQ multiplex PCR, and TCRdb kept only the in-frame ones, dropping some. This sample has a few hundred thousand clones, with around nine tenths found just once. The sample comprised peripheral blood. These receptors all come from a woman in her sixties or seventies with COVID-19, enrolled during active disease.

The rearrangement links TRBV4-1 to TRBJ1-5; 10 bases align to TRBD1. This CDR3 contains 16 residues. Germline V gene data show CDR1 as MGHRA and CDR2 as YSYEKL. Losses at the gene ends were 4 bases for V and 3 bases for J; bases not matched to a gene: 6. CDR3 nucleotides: TGCGCCAGCAGCCCTAGGGACAGGGGTGCCAATCAGCCCCAGCATTTT. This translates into CASSPRDRGANQPQHF.

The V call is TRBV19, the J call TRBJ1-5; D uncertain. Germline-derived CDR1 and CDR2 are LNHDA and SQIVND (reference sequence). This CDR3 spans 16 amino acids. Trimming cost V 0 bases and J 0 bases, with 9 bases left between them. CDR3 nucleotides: TGTGCCAGTAGTATAGAAGCGGACTATAGCAATCAGCCCCAGCATTTT. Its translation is CASSIEADYSNQPQHF.

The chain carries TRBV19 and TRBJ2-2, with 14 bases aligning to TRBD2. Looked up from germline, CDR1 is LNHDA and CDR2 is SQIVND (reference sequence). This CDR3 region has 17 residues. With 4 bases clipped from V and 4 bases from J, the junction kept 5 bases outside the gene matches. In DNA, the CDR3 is TGTGCCAGTAGTAGGACTAGCGGGAGGACTCTCACCGGGGAGCTGTTTTTT. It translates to CASSRTSGRTLTGELFF.

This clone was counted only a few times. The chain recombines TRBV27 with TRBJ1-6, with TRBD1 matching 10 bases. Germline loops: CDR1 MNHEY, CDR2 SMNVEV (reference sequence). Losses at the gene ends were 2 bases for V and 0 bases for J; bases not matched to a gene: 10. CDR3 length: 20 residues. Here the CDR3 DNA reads TGTGCCAGCAGTTTACTCTCCCGGGACAGGGGTCTCTCCTATAATTCACCCCTCCACTTT. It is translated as CASSLLSRDRGLSYNSPLHF.

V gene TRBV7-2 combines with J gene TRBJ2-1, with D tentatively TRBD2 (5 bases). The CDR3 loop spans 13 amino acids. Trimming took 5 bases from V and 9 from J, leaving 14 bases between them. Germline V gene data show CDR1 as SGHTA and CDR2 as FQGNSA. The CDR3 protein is CASSPGLAGEQFF. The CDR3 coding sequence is TGTGCCAGCAGCCCCGGACTGGCGGGTGAGCAGTTCTTC.

In DNA, the CDR3 is TGTGCCAGCAGTGAACTTTATAGCAATCAGCCCCAGCATTTT. Translation: CASSELYSNQPQHF. J is TRBJ1-5 and V is TRBV2, with no clear D. This CDR3 spans 14 amino acids. From germline, CDR1 is SNHLY and CDR2 FYNNEI. V lost 2 bases to trimming and J lost 0 bases, with 5 bases between them.

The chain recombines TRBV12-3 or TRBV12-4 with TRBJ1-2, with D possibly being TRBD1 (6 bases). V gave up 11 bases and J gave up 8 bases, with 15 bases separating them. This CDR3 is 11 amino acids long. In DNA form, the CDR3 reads TGTGCCCTACGGGGGGCCGGAGGCTACACCTTC. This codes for CALRGAGGYTF.

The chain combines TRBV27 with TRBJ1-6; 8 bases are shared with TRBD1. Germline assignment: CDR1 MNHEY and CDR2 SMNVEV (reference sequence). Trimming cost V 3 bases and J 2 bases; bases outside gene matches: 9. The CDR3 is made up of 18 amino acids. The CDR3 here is CASSLSTGVSPYNSPLHF. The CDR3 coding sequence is TGTGCCAGCAGTTTGTCGACAGGGGTGAGCCCCTATAATTCACCCCTCCACTTT.

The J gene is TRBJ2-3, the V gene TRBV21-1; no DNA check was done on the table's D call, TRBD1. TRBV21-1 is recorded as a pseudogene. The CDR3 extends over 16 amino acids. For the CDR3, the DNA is TGTGCCAGCAGCAAAGGACAGGGAACGAGCACAGATACGCAGTATTTT. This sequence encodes CASSKGQGTSTDTQYF.

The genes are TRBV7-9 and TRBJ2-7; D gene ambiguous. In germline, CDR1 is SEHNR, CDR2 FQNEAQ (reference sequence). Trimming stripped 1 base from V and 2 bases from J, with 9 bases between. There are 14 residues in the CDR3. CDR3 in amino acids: CASSLGAVPYEQYF. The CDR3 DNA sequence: TGTGCCAGCAGCTTAGGAGCTGTCCCCTACGAGCAGTACTTC.

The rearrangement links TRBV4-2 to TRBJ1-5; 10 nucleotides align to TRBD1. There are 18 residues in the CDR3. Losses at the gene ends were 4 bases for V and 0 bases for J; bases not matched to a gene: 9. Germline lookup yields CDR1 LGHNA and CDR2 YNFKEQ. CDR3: CASSLARTGGISNQPQHF. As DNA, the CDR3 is TGTGCCAGCAGCCTGGCTAGGACAGGGGGGATTAGCAATCAGCCCCAGCATTTT.

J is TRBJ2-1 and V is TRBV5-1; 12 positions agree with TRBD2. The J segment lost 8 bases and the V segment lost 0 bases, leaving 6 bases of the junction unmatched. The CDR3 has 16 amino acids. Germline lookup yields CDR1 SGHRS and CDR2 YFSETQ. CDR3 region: CASSLAASGRAHEQFF. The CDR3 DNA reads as TGCGCCAGCAGCTTGGCGGCTAGCGGGAGGGCCCATGAGCAGTTCTTC.

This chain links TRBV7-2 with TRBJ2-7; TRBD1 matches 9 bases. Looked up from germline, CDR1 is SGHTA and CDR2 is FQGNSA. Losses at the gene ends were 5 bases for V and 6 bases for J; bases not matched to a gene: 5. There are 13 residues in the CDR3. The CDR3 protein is CASSPRQGGEQYF. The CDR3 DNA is TGTGCCAGCAGCCCCCGACAGGGGGGCGAGCAGTACTTC.

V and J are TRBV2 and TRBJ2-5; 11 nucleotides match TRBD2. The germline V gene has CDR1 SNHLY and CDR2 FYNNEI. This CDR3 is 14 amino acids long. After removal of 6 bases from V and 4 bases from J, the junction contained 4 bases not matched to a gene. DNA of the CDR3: TGTGCCAGCAGACTAGCGGGAGTCCGAGAGACCCAGTACTTC. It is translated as CASRLAGVRETQYF. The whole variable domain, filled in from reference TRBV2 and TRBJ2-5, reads EPEVTQTPSHQVTQMGQEVILRCVPISNHLYFYWYRQILGQKVEFLVSFYNNEISEKSEIFDDQFSVERPDGSNFTLKIRSTKLEDSAMYFCASRLAGVRETQYFGPGTRLLVL.

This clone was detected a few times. This CDR3 reads CASSFGEMRGYTF. The CDR3 coding sequence is TGTGCCAGCAGCTTTGGGGAGATGCGGGGCTACACCTTC. This chain joins TRBV7-9 and TRBJ1-2, with D unclear. CDR1 is SEHNR and CDR2 is FQNEAQ in the germline V gene (reference sequence). With 3 bases removed from V and 8 bases from J, the gap between germline ends came to 13 bases. CDR3 length equals 13 residues.

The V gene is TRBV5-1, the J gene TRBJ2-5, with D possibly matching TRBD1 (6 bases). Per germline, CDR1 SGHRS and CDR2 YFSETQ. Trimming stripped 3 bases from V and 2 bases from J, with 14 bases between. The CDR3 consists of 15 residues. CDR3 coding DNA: TGCGCCAGCAGCTCAGGACAGTTGATGCAAGAGACCCAGTACTTC. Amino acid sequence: CASSSGQLMQETQYF.

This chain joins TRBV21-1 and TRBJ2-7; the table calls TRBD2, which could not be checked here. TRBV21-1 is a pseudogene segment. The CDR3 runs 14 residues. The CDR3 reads CASSKAGTSSEQYF. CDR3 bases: TGTGCCAGCAGCAAAGCCGGGACTTCCAGCGAGCAGTACTTC.

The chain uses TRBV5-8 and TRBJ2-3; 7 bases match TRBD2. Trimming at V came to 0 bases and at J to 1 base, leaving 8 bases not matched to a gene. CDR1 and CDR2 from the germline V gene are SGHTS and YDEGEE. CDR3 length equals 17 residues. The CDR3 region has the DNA TGTGCCAGCAGCTTGGAGGGTAGCGGGTCGGGCACAGATACGCAGTATTTT. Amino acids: CASSLEGSGSGTDTQYF.

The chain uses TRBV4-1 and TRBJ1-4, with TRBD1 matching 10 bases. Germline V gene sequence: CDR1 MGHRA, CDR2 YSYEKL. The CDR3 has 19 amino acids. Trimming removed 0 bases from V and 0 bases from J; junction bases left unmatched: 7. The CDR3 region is CASSQDPGQGRATNEKLFF. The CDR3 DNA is TGCGCCAGCAGCCAAGATCCGGGACAGGGGAGAGCAACTAATGAAAAACTGTTTTTT.

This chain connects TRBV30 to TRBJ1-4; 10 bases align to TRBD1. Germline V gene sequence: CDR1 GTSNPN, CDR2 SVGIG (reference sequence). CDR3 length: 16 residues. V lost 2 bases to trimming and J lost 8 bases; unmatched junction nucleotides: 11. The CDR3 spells CAWSQRTGGDIEKLFF. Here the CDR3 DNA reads TGTGCCTGGAGTCAAAGGACAGGGGGGGACATAGAAAAACTGTTTTTT.

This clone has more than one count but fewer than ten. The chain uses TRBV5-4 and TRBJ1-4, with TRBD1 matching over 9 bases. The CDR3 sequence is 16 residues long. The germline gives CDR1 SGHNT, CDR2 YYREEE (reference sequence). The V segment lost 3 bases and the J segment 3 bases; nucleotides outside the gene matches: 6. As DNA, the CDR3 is TGTGCCAGCAGCTCCGGAAGGGACAGGGCTAATGAAAAACTGTTTTTT. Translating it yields CASSSGRDRANEKLFF.

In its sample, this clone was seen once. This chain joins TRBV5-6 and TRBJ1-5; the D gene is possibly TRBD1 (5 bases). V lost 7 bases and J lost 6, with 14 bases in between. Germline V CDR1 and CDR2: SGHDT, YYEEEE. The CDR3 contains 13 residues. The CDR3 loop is CASSRAGGQPQHF. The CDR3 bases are TGTGCCAGCTCCCGGGCCGGGGGTCAGCCCCAGCATTTT.